The rows below give T cell receptor beta chains drawn from one sample of a study of blood T cell repertoires in COVID-19. Method: immunoSEQ multiplex PCR; TCRdb's copy keeps in-frame clones and lacks some. The top ten clones hold under 6.5% of a sample with some 350,000 clones, around 87% of them seen once. Sequenced input: peripheral blood. These receptors were taken from a woman in her forties or fifties with COVID-19, enrolled during active disease. The CDR3 runs from the conserved cysteine through the conserved F or W. The order of the fields is clone size, D gene, V gene, J gene, CDR3 protein, CDR3 DNA. The D gene is left open where the match is weak. Not every row has a clone size; where given, it reads once, few, many or a size class.

clone_size: -; d_call: -; v_call: TRBV30; j_call: TRBJ1-1; cdr3_aa: CALNPNREGFTEAFF; cdr3_nt: TGTGCCTTGAATCCTAACAGGGAGGGGTTCACTGAAGCTTTCTTT
clone_size: -; d_call: TRBD1; v_call: TRBV19; j_call: TRBJ2-6; cdr3_aa: CASSNPGQGFSGANVLTF; cdr3_nt: TGTGCCAGCTCTAACCCCGGACAGGGGTTCTCTGGGGCCAACGTCCTGACTTTC
clone_size: -; d_call: -; v_call: TRBV27; j_call: TRBJ1-2; cdr3_aa: CASKSGVYGYTF; cdr3_nt: TGTGCCAGCAAATCGGGGGTCTATGGCTACACCTTC
clone_size: once; d_call: -; v_call: TRBV19; j_call: TRBJ2-5; cdr3_aa: CASSMRFSGRETQYF; cdr3_nt: TGTGCCAGTAGTATGCGGTTCAGCGGCCGGGAGACCCAGTACTTC
clone_size: -; d_call: -; v_call: TRBV27; j_call: TRBJ2-7; cdr3_aa: CASSLNSGDEQYF; cdr3_nt: TGTGCCAGCAGTTTAAATTCAGGGGACGAGCAGTACTTC
clone_size: -; d_call: TRBD2; v_call: TRBV7-8; j_call: TRBJ2-2; cdr3_aa: CASSSTPGLVGTGELFF; cdr3_nt: TGTGCCAGCAGCTCAACCCCGGGACTAGTAGGCACCGGGGAGCTGTTTTTT
clone_size: -; d_call: -; v_call: TRBV7-2; j_call: TRBJ2-1; cdr3_aa: CASSNGPGNLPHEQFF; cdr3_nt: TGTGCCAGCAGCAACGGACCCGGGAATCTCCCCCATGAGCAGTTCTTC
clone_size: -; d_call: TRBD2; v_call: TRBV15; j_call: TRBJ2-1; cdr3_aa: CATSRYRDPSTSGGYNEQFF; cdr3_nt: TGTGCCACCAGCAGGTACAGGGACCCTTCAACTAGCGGGGGCTACAATGAGCAGTTCTTC
clone_size: once; d_call: TRBD1; v_call: TRBV30; j_call: TRBJ1-3; cdr3_aa: CAWRRKTGERAGNTIYF; cdr3_nt: TGTGCCTGGAGAAGAAAGACAGGGGAGAGGGCTGGAAACACCATATATTTT
clone_size: few; d_call: TRBD1; v_call: TRBV4-2; j_call: TRBJ1-6; cdr3_aa: CASSQVKGQKENSPLHF; cdr3_nt: TGTGCCAGCAGCCAAGTTAAGGGACAGAAGGAGAATTCACCCCTCCACTTT
clone_size: -; d_call: -; v_call: TRBV29-1; j_call: TRBJ2-7; cdr3_aa: CSVSRGYEQYF; cdr3_nt: TGCAGCGTTTCCAGGGGCTACGAGCAGTACTTC
clone_size: -; d_call: -; v_call: TRBV12-5; j_call: TRBJ2-1; cdr3_aa: CASGPGRSAYNEQFF; cdr3_nt: TGTGCTAGTGGTCCCGGTCGATCCGCCTACAATGAGCAGTTCTTC
clone_size: -; d_call: -; v_call: TRBV5-1; j_call: TRBJ1-1; cdr3_aa: CASSPGLGFTEAFF; cdr3_nt: TGCGCCAGCAGCCCCGGACTAGGGTTCACTGAAGCTTTCTTT
clone_size: -; d_call: TRBD1; v_call: TRBV6-6; j_call: TRBJ1-1; cdr3_aa: CASTPGQGILNTEAFF; cdr3_nt: TGTGCCAGCACTCCGGGACAGGGGATTCTGAACACTGAAGCTTTCTTT
clone_size: -; d_call: -; v_call: TRBV5-6; j_call: TRBJ2-7; cdr3_aa: CASEVQGFPYEQYF; cdr3_nt: TGTGCCAGCGAGGTACAGGGATTTCCCTACGAGCAGTACTTC
clone_size: -; d_call: TRBD1; v_call: TRBV19; j_call: TRBJ2-3; cdr3_aa: CASSIGQGPGYF; cdr3_nt: TGTGCCAGTAGTATAGGACAGGGACCCGGGTATTTT
clone_size: few; d_call: TRBD2; v_call: TRBV7-9; j_call: TRBJ2-1; cdr3_aa: CASSFSGSRNEQFF; cdr3_nt: TGTGCCAGCAGCTTTAGCGGGAGTAGGAATGAGCAGTTCTTC
clone_size: many; d_call: TRBD2; v_call: TRBV19; j_call: TRBJ2-1; cdr3_aa: CASSIRGAGGPLEQFF; cdr3_nt: TGTGCCAGTAGTATAAGAGGGGCGGGAGGGCCCCTTGAGCAGTTCTTC
clone_size: -; d_call: TRBD1; v_call: TRBV19; j_call: TRBJ1-2; cdr3_aa: CATETGTGHNYGYTF; cdr3_nt: TGTGCCACCGAAACCGGGACAGGGCACAACTATGGCTACACCTTC
clone_size: -; d_call: -; v_call: TRBV5-1; j_call: TRBJ2-5; cdr3_aa: CASSFGPMRRESTSYQETQYF; cdr3_nt: TGCGCCAGCAGCTTCGGACCTATGAGGCGGGAATCGACCTCGTACCAAGAGACCCAGTACTTC
clone_size: -; d_call: TRBD2; v_call: TRBV5-5; j_call: TRBJ2-1; cdr3_aa: CASSWASGSAYNEQFF; cdr3_nt: TGTGCCAGCAGCTGGGCTAGCGGGTCGGCCTACAATGAGCAGTTCTTC
clone_size: -; d_call: TRBD1; v_call: TRBV24-1; j_call: TRBJ2-5; cdr3_aa: CATSDMTGPETQYF; cdr3_nt: TGTGCCACCAGTGATATGACAGGGCCGGAGACCCAGTACTTC
clone_size: few; d_call: TRBD2; v_call: TRBV2; j_call: TRBJ2-2; cdr3_aa: CASREERLASTGELFF; cdr3_nt: TGTGCCAGCAGGGAGGAACGACTAGCGAGCACCGGGGAGCTGTTTTTT
clone_size: -; d_call: -; v_call: TRBV7-2; j_call: TRBJ1-6; cdr3_aa: CASSQYKGDSPLHF; cdr3_nt: TGTGCCAGCAGCCAATACAAGGGAGATTCACCCCTCCACTTT
clone_size: -; d_call: -; v_call: TRBV5-1; j_call: TRBJ2-3; cdr3_aa: CASSFDTSTDTQYF; cdr3_nt: TGCGCCAGCAGCTTCGACACCTCCACAGATACGCAGTATTTT
clone_size: -; d_call: -; v_call: TRBV5-1; j_call: TRBJ1-1; cdr3_aa: CASSWGGTYTEAFF; cdr3_nt: TGCGCCAGCAGCTGGGGGGGTACGTACACTGAAGCTTTCTTT
clone_size: -; d_call: -; v_call: TRBV29-1; j_call: TRBJ2-1; cdr3_aa: CSVGLPGTLRNEQFF; cdr3_nt: TGCAGCGTTGGTTTACCCGGGACTCTTCGGAATGAGCAGTTCTTC
clone_size: -; d_call: -; v_call: TRBV27; j_call: TRBJ2-2; cdr3_aa: CASSLLKTGSTGELFF; cdr3_nt: TGTGCCAGCAGTTTGTTAAAAACGGGAAGCACCGGGGAGCTGTTTTTT
clone_size: -; d_call: -; v_call: TRBV6-5; j_call: TRBJ1-4; cdr3_aa: CASRLGATNEKLFF; cdr3_nt: TGTGCCAGCAGACTCGGGGCAACTAATGAAAAACTGTTTTTT
clone_size: -; d_call: -; v_call: TRBV7-9; j_call: TRBJ2-3; cdr3_aa: CASSLVGRDTQYF; cdr3_nt: TGTGCCAGCAGCTTAGTTGGGCGAGATACGCAGTATTTT
clone_size: -; d_call: -; v_call: TRBV3-1/TRBV3-2; j_call: TRBJ1-3; cdr3_aa: CASSQRAGGNTIYF; cdr3_nt: TGTGCCAGCAGCCAAAGGGCGGGCGGAAACACCATATATTTT
clone_size: -; d_call: -; v_call: TRBV5-1; j_call: TRBJ1-2; cdr3_aa: CASSLVDSYYGYTF; cdr3_nt: TGCGCCAGCAGCTTGGTGGACAGCTACTATGGCTACACCTTC
clone_size: once; d_call: TRBD1; v_call: TRBV7-2; j_call: TRBJ1-2; cdr3_aa: CASSLRPPRQGVNYGYTF; cdr3_nt: TGTGCCAGCAGCTTGCGTCCACCGAGACAGGGGGTAAACTATGGCTACACCTTC
clone_size: -; d_call: TRBD2; v_call: TRBV5-4; j_call: TRBJ2-1; cdr3_aa: CASSLGGGSSYNEQFF; cdr3_nt: TGTGCCAGCAGCTTGGGTGGCGGGAGCTCCTACAATGAGCAGTTCTTC
clone_size: -; d_call: -; v_call: TRBV27; j_call: TRBJ2-7; cdr3_aa: CASSLSAGTSGEQYF; cdr3_nt: TGTGCCAGCAGTTTATCCGCCGGTACCTCGGGCGAGCAGTACTTC
clone_size: -; d_call: -; v_call: TRBV27; j_call: TRBJ1-2; cdr3_aa: CASSLSGSYGYTF; cdr3_nt: TGTGCCAGCAGTTTATCCGGGTCCTATGGCTACACCTTC
clone_size: -; d_call: TRBD2; v_call: TRBV12-5; j_call: TRBJ2-5; cdr3_aa: CASGPPGLAGGPRETQYF; cdr3_nt: TGTGCTAGTGGTCCGCCGGGACTAGCGGGAGGGCCGCGAGAGACCCAGTACTTC
clone_size: -; d_call: TRBD2; v_call: TRBV7-3; j_call: TRBJ2-3; cdr3_aa: CASSPGLAGGWADTQYF; cdr3_nt: TGTGCCAGCAGCCCAGGACTAGCGGGAGGGTGGGCAGATACGCAGTATTTT
clone_size: -; d_call: TRBD1; v_call: TRBV5-1; j_call: TRBJ2-7; cdr3_aa: CASSLTGTGTYEQYF; cdr3_nt: TGCGCCAGCAGCTTGACGGGGACAGGGACCTACGAGCAGTACTTC
clone_size: -; d_call: TRBD2; v_call: TRBV2; j_call: TRBJ2-3; cdr3_aa: CASNPRKGLAGDTQYF; cdr3_nt: TGTGCCAGCAACCCTCGGAAGGGACTAGCGGGAGATACGCAGTATTTT